This paragraph covers one T cell receptor (beta chain) sequence. Its target is not known. This entry belongs to a study of T-cell memory formation after mild COVID-19. As for the study in general: In these data, TCR clusters were largely donor specific. The study's findings and limits: Mostly located in CM and EM were contracting CD4+ clones, with contracting CD8+ clones located in EMRA.

Germline assignment: CDR1 KGHDR and CDR2 SFDVKD. The V gene lost 0 bases and the J gene lost 4 bases, with 8 bases spanning the gap. The length of the CDR3 is 14 residues. Libraries for TCRalpha and TCRbeta carried sample barcodes and unique molecular identifiers via 5'RACE. TCRdb analysed the 5' RACE reads with MiXCR anew, one entry per CDR3 protein. The profile shows 430,000 or so distinct CDR3 sequences, 25% of them singletons. Sequencing used PBMCs or a T cell subset sorted from them (not recorded which). The clonotype comes from an adult woman who had mild COVID-19 (a few samples of this study predate the infection). Cell type and time point are not known. The chain carries TRBV24-1 and TRBJ1-2; a weak D match, TRBD1 (6 bases). CDR3 bases: TGTGCCACCAGTGATTTGAGCAGGGGCTATGGCTACACCTTC. Protein sequence: CATSDLSRGYGYTF.